This T cell receptor (beta chain) was documented in a study of cytomegalovirus exposure and HLA in healthy donors. The study's findings and limits: Listed as cytomegalovirus-associated were over 150 TCR beta chains.

In the case of this clone: Its matching antigen is unknown.

Primers: 60 Vbeta forward and 13 Jbeta reverse. Sequenced by immunoSEQ multiplex PCR; TCRdb stores in-frame clones only, minus some. Altogether about 97,000 clones are present, roughly 74% being singletons, with the ten largest covering 1.5% to 2%. The CDR3 loop spans 14 amino acids. Trimming took 1 base from V and 12 from J; bases not matched to a gene: 11. CDR1 SGHRS and CDR2 YFSETQ come from the germline V gene. Nominally healthy donors were sampled, though unrecorded immune exposures were likely. V is TRBV5-1 and J is TRBJ2-7; TRBD2 matches at 9 bases. This TCR was sampled from a woman aged 40 to 50 in good health and CMV-seronegative. Source material: PBMCs. The CDR3 region has the DNA TGCGCCAGCAGCTTGAGGGAAGCGGGAGGCTTGCGGTACTTC. It is translated as CASSLREAGGLRYF.